These T cell receptor beta chains were read from a single sample in a study of vaccination effects on CD4 cells after COVID-19. These receptors' targets are unknown. Clones were sequenced by immunoSEQ multiplex PCR, and TCRdb holds only the in-frame ones, with some missing. The sample contains over 60,000 clones, approximately 76% of which appear only once. The sequences come from CD4+ T cells from PBMCs cultured with HCoV-NL63 spike peptides, collected before COVID-19 vaccination. All receptors derive from a human donor who received a COVID-19 vaccine. CDR3s leave out the opening cysteine and the closing phenylalanine or tryptophan. Only some rows state a clone size, as once, few, many or a class for expanded clones.

j_call: TRBJ1-1
cdr3_length: 11
clone_size: .
v_call: TRBV5-6
cdr3_aa: ASSVGPLSEAF

j_call: TRBJ2-1
cdr3_length: 11
clone_size: once
v_call: TRBV7-2
cdr3_aa: ASSLRGVDEQF

j_call: TRBJ1-1
cdr3_length: 12
clone_size: .
v_call: TRBV3-1/TRBV3-2
cdr3_aa: ASSPSATNTEAF

j_call: TRBJ1-5
cdr3_length: 11
clone_size: .
v_call: TRBV19
cdr3_aa: ATKTDSYQPQH

j_call: TRBJ2-2
cdr3_length: 9
clone_size: .
v_call: TRBV2
cdr3_aa: ASSVTGELF

j_call: TRBJ2-5
cdr3_length: 13
clone_size: .
v_call: TRBV9
cdr3_aa: ASSVSGGPEETQY

j_call: TRBJ2-3
cdr3_length: 12
clone_size: .
v_call: TRBV19
cdr3_aa: ASSIGGSTDTQY

j_call: TRBJ2-3
cdr3_length: 11
clone_size: .
v_call: TRBV5-6
cdr3_aa: ASSLGGGATQY

j_call: TRBJ1-2
cdr3_length: 9
clone_size: .
v_call: TRBV2
cdr3_aa: ASSELGQAI

j_call: TRBJ2-2
cdr3_length: 14
clone_size: .
v_call: TRBV6-1
cdr3_aa: ASSESLEGTGGELF

j_call: TRBJ2-5
cdr3_length: 11
clone_size: .
v_call: TRBV19
cdr3_aa: ATSRGRGETQY

j_call: TRBJ2-5
cdr3_length: 13
clone_size: .
v_call: TRBV28
cdr3_aa: ASSPLAEPQETQY

j_call: TRBJ1-1
cdr3_length: 12
clone_size: few
v_call: TRBV19
cdr3_aa: ASRTQGLNTEAF

j_call: TRBJ2-3
cdr3_length: 12
clone_size: once
v_call: TRBV29-1
cdr3_aa: SARTGLVSDTQY

j_call: TRBJ2-5
cdr3_length: 8
clone_size: .
v_call: TRBV2
cdr3_aa: ASMQETQY

j_call: TRBJ2-5
cdr3_length: 11
clone_size: .
v_call: TRBV15
cdr3_aa: ATSRDNQETQY

j_call: TRBJ1-5
cdr3_length: 13
clone_size: .
v_call: TRBV5-1
cdr3_aa: ASSLSGYSNQPQH

j_call: TRBJ2-1
cdr3_length: 14
clone_size: .
v_call: TRBV7-2
cdr3_aa: ASSAKLAGEYNEQF

j_call: TRBJ2-5
cdr3_length: 14
clone_size: .
v_call: TRBV5-1
cdr3_aa: ASSFAWSGGQETQY

j_call: TRBJ2-1
cdr3_length: 17
clone_size: .
v_call: TRBV10-1
cdr3_aa: ASSPRPTRDRDLVNEQF

j_call: TRBJ1-2
cdr3_length: 11
clone_size: once
v_call: TRBV29-1
cdr3_aa: SVSEKDNYGYT

j_call: TRBJ2-1
cdr3_length: 13
clone_size: .
v_call: TRBV4-3
cdr3_aa: ASSPFSAFYNEQF

j_call: TRBJ2-3
cdr3_length: 13
clone_size: .
v_call: TRBV2
cdr3_aa: ASRKTGGSADTQY

j_call: TRBJ1-4
cdr3_length: 12
clone_size: few
v_call: TRBV6-5
cdr3_aa: ASSKDRGNEKLF

j_call: TRBJ2-6
cdr3_length: 13
clone_size: few
v_call: TRBV7-3
cdr3_aa: ASSLTENGANVLT

j_call: TRBJ1-5
cdr3_length: 13
clone_size: .
v_call: TRBV5-1
cdr3_aa: ASSADGYSNQPQH

j_call: TRBJ2-1
cdr3_length: 11
clone_size: .
v_call: TRBV10-3
cdr3_aa: AISESAYNEQF

j_call: TRBJ1-1
cdr3_length: 12
clone_size: .
v_call: TRBV4-3
cdr3_aa: ASSQKGQGTEAF

j_call: TRBJ2-5
cdr3_length: 14
clone_size: once
v_call: TRBV6-4
cdr3_aa: ASSDFGGSSPETQY